These 22 T cell receptor beta chains were all obtained from the same sample, sequenced in a study of breast tumors, draining lymph nodes, adjacent tissues. TCRdb re-called the multiplex PCR reads through MiXCR, storing one row per CDR3 protein. The sample holds fewer than 250,000 distinct CDR3 sequences; approximately 30% are singletons and the top ten take 1.1% to 1.5%. Axillary draining lymph nodes of breast cancer patients supplied the node samples. The sample was axillary lymph node tissue. The receptors were gathered from a female donor with breast cancer. Some clones in this sample may be carry-over from other donors' samples.

As concerns this clonotype: A read error is possible here, since a much larger clone lies one base away. This rearrangement joins TRBV6-1 to TRBJ2-6; 9 bases are shared with TRBD1. From germline, CDR1 is MNHNS and CDR2 SASEGT. The CDR3 has 19 residues. CDR3 nucleotide sequence: TGTGCCAGCAGTGAACCGCTGGGACAGGGACTCTCTGGGGCCAACGCCCTGACTTTC. Translating gives CASSEPLGQGLSGANALTF.

Comment on this clonotype: A much larger clone lies a single base off, so this may be a read error. This CDR3 is missing its conserved last phenylalanine or tryptophan, likely due to a read error. The V and J genes are TRBV2 and TRBJ2-4, with TRBD1 matching over 10 bases. Germline V gives CDR1 SNHLY, CDR2 FYNNEI. CDR3 length equals 17 residues. Trimming took 5 bases from V and 3 from J; bases not matched to a gene: 10. Here the CDR3 DNA reads TGTGCCAGCAGTTACAGGGCGACAGGGGGCCGCAAAAACATTCAGTACCTC. It translates to CASSYRATGGRKNIQYL.

V usage is TRBV2 and J usage is TRBJ1-5; D is unresolved. Germline CDR1 SNHLY, CDR2 FYNNEI. The CDR3 totals 13 residues. V lost 2 bases and J lost 3, with 5 bases in between. The CDR3 protein is CASSEQVNQPQHF. The CDR3 DNA sequence: TGTGCCAGCAGTGAACAGGTCAATCAGCCCCAGCATTTT. Full variable domain (missing parts from reference TRBV2 and TRBJ1-5): EPEVTQTPSHQVTQMGQEVILRCVPISNHLYFYWYRQILGQKVEFLVSFYNNEISEKSEIFDDQFSVERPDGSNFTLKIRSTKLEDSAMYFCASSEQVNQPQHFGDGTRLSIL.

Concerning this clonotype: One base away lies a much larger clone, so this may be a sequencing read error. CDR3 sequence reads: CASSFFTFSGNQPQHF. The CDR3 nucleotides read TGTGCCAGCAGCTTTTTTACGTTTTCCGGCAATCAGCCCCAGCATTTT. The chain links TRBV2 to TRBJ1-5, with D uncertain. V gave up 6 bases and J gave up 2 bases, with 17 bases separating them. This CDR3 region has 16 residues. Germline V lookup: CDR1 SNHLY, CDR2 FYNNEI.

The sample holds many counts of this clonotype. This sequence joins TRBV30 and TRBJ1-5; 7 bases line up with TRBD1. The germline V gene encodes CDR1 GTSNPN and CDR2 SVGIG (reference sequence). Trimming took 0 bases from V and 4 from J; bases not matched to a gene: 9. This CDR3 is built from 16 residues. The CDR3 bases are TGTGCCTGGAGTGTACCCGACAGGGTACGAAATCAGCCCCAGCATTTT. Translation gives CAWSVPDRVRNQPQHF.

This clonotype has only a few counts. A read error may be the cause here, since a much bigger clone is one base away. The V gene is TRBV20-1, the J gene TRBJ2-1; 9 bases align to TRBD2. Trimming cost V 0 bases and J 6 bases; bases outside gene matches: 6. CDR1 is DFQATT and CDR2 is SNEGSKA in the germline V gene (reference sequence). The CDR3 contains 15 residues. CDR3 loop: CSARDAGGPPNEQFF. The CDR3 nucleotides read TGCAGTGCTAGAGATGCGGGAGGGCCCCCCAATGAGCAGTTCTTC.

At least ten counts were recorded for this clonotype. The chain combines TRBV29-1 with TRBJ1-4; TRBD1 is a possible D gene (6 bases). Trimming removed 5 bases from V and 7 bases from J, with 17 bases in between. This CDR3 comprises 14 residues. Germline CDR1 is SQVTM and CDR2 is ANQGSEA. The CDR3 region has the DNA TGCAGCGTTACCGGTCCGGGGGCGCCTGAAAAACTGTTTTTT. The encoded protein is CSVTGPGAPEKLFF.

Ten or more counts support this clonotype. The chain has TRBV6-1 and TRBJ2-7, with 8 bases identical to TRBD1. The CDR3 has 15 residues. Germline CDR1 is MNHNS and CDR2 is SASEGT. The J segment lost 6 bases and the V segment lost 0 bases, leaving 7 bases of the junction unmatched. This CDR3 reads CASSEATDRVAEQYF. CDR3 bases: TGTGCCAGCAGTGAAGCAACGGACAGGGTGGCCGAGCAGTACTTC.

The chain joins TRBV20-1 to TRBJ2-3, with D perhaps matching TRBD1 or TRBD2 (5 bases each). CDR3 size: 13 residues. The germline V gene has CDR1 DFQATT and CDR2 SNEGSKA (reference sequence). Trimming took off 0 bases at V and 7 bases at J, with 11 bases between the two ends. The CDR3 DNA is TGCAGTGCTAGAGACAGTGGGGGTTATACGCAGTATTTT. Protein sequence: CSARDSGGYTQYF.

The rearrangement uses TRBV13 and TRBJ1-2, with 10 bases aligning to TRBD1. The V gene's germline CDR1 is PRHDT and CDR2 FYEKMQ (reference sequence). V trimming: 2 bases; J trimming: 1 base; junction bases outside the gene matches: 10. The CDR3 is 18 amino acids. CDR3 in DNA: TGTGCCAGCAGCTTATCCCGAGGGACAGGGGTAGGTAACTATGGCTACACCTTC. Encoded protein: CASSLSRGTGVGNYGYTF.

The genes are TRBV12-3 or TRBV12-4 and TRBJ2-3; D possibly uses TRBD1 or TRBD2 (5 bases each). The CDR3 runs to 15 residues. V was clipped by 6 bases and J by 4 bases, with 17 bases between them. The CDR3 coding sequence is TGTGCCAGCAGCCTCGGTCCAGGGAGCCCAGATACGCAGTATTTT. The encoded protein is CASSLGPGSPDTQYF.

This clonotype was detected once. The DNA is left out, because the CDR3 cannot be placed on it with certainty; the CDR3 is given as TCRdb lists it. This rearrangement joins TRBV29-1 to TRBJ1-5. The V gene's germline CDR1 is SQVTM and CDR2 ANQGSEA. The CDR3 extends over 20 residues, inclusive of both ends. The CDR3 spells CSVEVLVRLRAVLRAGHQHF.

At least ten counts were recorded for this clonotype. V usage is TRBV20-1 and J usage is TRBJ2-1; D may be TRBD2 (5 bases). CDR1 and CDR2 (germline): DFQATT, SNEGSKA (reference sequence). Deletions cut 1 base from V and 0 bases from J, with 7 bases between. There are 14 residues in the CDR3. The CDR3 nucleotides read TGCAGTGCTAGAGGAGGGAGCTCCTACAATGAGCAGTTCTTC. It encodes CSARGGSSYNEQFF.

The chain employs TRBV27 and TRBJ2-3; 8 bases agree with TRBD2. With 3 bases clipped from V and 6 bases from J, the junction kept 11 bases outside the gene matches. Germline CDR1 MNHEY, CDR2 SMNVEV (reference sequence). CDR3 length: 16 amino acids. CDR3 residues: CASSFRSSGRWDTQYF. The CDR3 region has the DNA TGTGCCAGCAGTTTTAGATCGAGCGGGAGATGGGATACGCAGTATTTT.

This clonotype was recorded at least ten times. The genes are TRBV2 and TRBJ2-7, with 8 bases matching TRBD1. Per the germline V gene, CDR1 is SNHLY and CDR2 is FYNNEI. V lost 7 bases and J lost 2; bases outside the gene matches: 4. CDR3 length equals 13 residues. The CDR3 is CASTGGQTYEQYF. DNA for the CDR3: TGTGCCAGCACAGGGGGCCAGACCTACGAGCAGTACTTC. The full variable domain, rest sourced from reference TRBV2 and TRBJ2-7, is EPEVTQTPSHQVTQMGQEVILRCVPISNHLYFYWYRQILGQKVEFLVSFYNNEISEKSEIFDDQFSVERPDGSNFTLKIRSTKLEDSAMYFCASTGGQTYEQYFGPGTRLTVT.

This clonotype was counted many times. The chain couples TRBV6-1 to TRBJ2-7, with D possibly matching TRBD1 (6 bases). Trimming left V 8 bases short and J 3 bases short, with 23 bases between. Germline CDR1 and CDR2: MNHNS and SASEGT. This CDR3 has 16 amino acids. The CDR3 nucleotides are TGTGCCAGCGATCGCCCTAACAGGGCCCGTGGCTACGAGCAGTACTTC. Translation: CASDRPNRARGYEQYF.

This clonotype was seen at least ten times. This rearrangement joins TRBV11-3 to TRBJ2-1; D is tentatively TRBD1 or TRBD2 (5 bases each). V shed 4 bases and J shed 7 bases, with 14 bases lying between them. The V gene's germline CDR1 is SGHNT and CDR2 YENEEA. The CDR3 sequence is 14 residues long. The CDR3 nucleotides are TGTGCCAGCAGCTCCCGCATGGGGGAGAATGAGCAGTTCTTC. Translation gives CASSSRMGENEQFF.

This clonotype was recorded at least ten times. The genes are TRBV6-5 and TRBJ2-2, with D possibly called TRBD1 or TRBD2 (5 bases each). Trimming shortened V by 5 bases and J by 7 bases, and 14 bases separated the two germline ends. The CDR3 is 14 amino acids. Germline lookup yields CDR1 MNHEY and CDR2 SVGAGI. CDR3 amino acids: CASSLGRRGGELFF. CDR3 nucleotides: TGTGCCAGCAGTCTGGGACGAAGGGGCGGGGAGCTGTTTTTT.

Comment on this clonotype: At one end the junction does not follow the germline gene, possibly because of a read error. The chain recombines TRBV20-1 with TRBJ1-2; 8 bases are shared with TRBD1. The germline V gene has CDR1 DFQATT and CDR2 SNEGSKA (reference sequence). The CDR3 contains 12 residues. The CDR3 sequence: CSVGDRNYGSTF. CDR3 sequence (DNA): TGCAGTGTGGGGGACAGGAACTATGGCTCCACCTTC.

This clonotype showed up many times. The chain combines TRBV7-9 with TRBJ2-3; D gene uncertain. The CDR3 has 14 amino acids. Trimming shortened V by 5 bases and J by 0 bases, and 9 bases separated the two germline ends. The germline gives CDR1 SEHNR, CDR2 FQNEAQ (reference sequence). The CDR3 region is CASSRLVSTDTQYF. The CDR3 DNA reads TGTGCCAGCAGCCGTTTAGTAAGCACAGATACGCAGTATTTT.

This clonotype showed up many times. The chain links TRBV20-1 to TRBJ2-2; TRBD2 matches at 10 bases. There are 15 residues in the CDR3. CDR1 is DFQATT, CDR2 SNEGSKA, per germline (reference sequence). The trim removed 1 base at V and 6 bases at J, leaving 5 bases unmatched. CDR3 sequence: CSARVPAGGAGELFF. CDR3 nucleotide sequence: TGCAGTGCTAGAGTTCCAGCGGGAGGGGCCGGGGAGCTGTTTTTT.

The count of this clonotype is one. The CDR3 DNA follows: TGTGCCAGCAGCTTAGAGCGTAATGAAAAACTGTTTTTT. Amino acid sequence: CASSLERNEKLFF. V and J are TRBV11-2 and TRBJ1-4; unclear D gene. Germline V lookup: CDR1 SGHAT, CDR2 FQNNGV. The CDR3 runs to 13 residues. With 0 bases removed from V and 4 bases from J, the gap between germline ends came to 3 bases.